These 16 T cell receptor beta chains were all obtained from the same sample, sequenced in a study of sequential checkpoint blockade in melanoma. Profiled with immunoSEQ multiplex PCR; TCRdb holds only in-frame clones, not every one. The sample lists fewer than 35,000 clones, 77% seen once, with roughly 22% in the top ten. Treatment in this sample: randomized to nivolumab then ipilimumab (arm A) or the reverse (arm B). Source: CD8+ T cells sorted from blood (inferred from file names), taken from a patient given nivolumab and ipilimumab in sequence. The receptors originated from a human donor with melanoma.

A few counts support this clone. The chain carries TRBV6-5 and TRBJ2-7; D uncertain. The CDR3 covers 14 residues. Germline V gene data show CDR1 as MNHEY and CDR2 as SVGAGI. V lost 5 bases, J lost 5 bases, and 16 bases lay in between. In DNA form, the CDR3 reads TGTGCCAGCAGTGAAGATGTAGCACGGGACGAGCAGTACTTC. As protein: CASSEDVARDEQYF.

The rearrangement links TRBV7-9 to TRBJ2-7; TRBD2 matches 7 bases. The CDR3 consists of 15 residues. V dropped 7 bases and J dropped 0; count of bases not matched to a gene: 9. The V gene's germline CDR1 is SEHNR and CDR2 FQNEAQ (reference sequence). CDR3 sequence reads: CASMTGGSRSYEQYF. The CDR3 region has the DNA TGTGCCAGCATGACGGGGGGTTCACGCTCCTACGAGCAGTACTTC. Based on the CDR3 plus reference TRBV7-9 and TRBJ2-7, the full variable domain is DTGVSQNPRHKITKRGQNVTFRCDPISEHNRLYWYRQTLGQGPEFLTYFQNEAQLEKSRLLSDRFSAERPKGSFSTLEIQRTEQGDSAMYLCASMTGGSRSYEQYFGPGTRLTVT.

This clone turned up a few times. The rearrangement joins TRBV7-2 to TRBJ2-7; D may be TRBD2 (6 bases). CDR1 is SGHTA and CDR2 is FQGNSA in the germline V gene. The CDR3 sequence is 14 residues long. Trimming cost V 0 bases and J 3 bases, with 9 bases left between them. The CDR3 spells CASSLARDVYEQYF. CDR3 DNA: TGTGCCAGCAGCTTAGCGCGGGACGTCTACGAGCAGTACTTC.

DNA for the CDR3: TGCAGGATAGAGGGGACAGGGGGCAATGAGCAGTTCTTC. Encoded protein: CRIEGTGGNEQFF. This sequence joins TRBV29-1 and TRBJ2-1; the match to TRBD1 covers 11 bases. The CDR3 is made up of 13 amino acids. Germline V gene data show CDR1 as SQVTM and CDR2 as ANQGSEA.

This clone was seen once. This chain's CDR3 is CASSLRQLNSPLHF. CDR3 sequence (DNA): TGTGCCAGCAGCTTACGACAGCTCAATTCACCCCTCCACTTT. The rearrangement uses TRBV7-6 and TRBJ1-6; D may be TRBD1 (5 bases). The CDR3 length is 14 residues. The germline V gene has CDR1 SGHVS and CDR2 FNYEAQ. Trimming took off 2 bases at V and 7 bases at J, with 9 bases between the two ends.

This chain joins TRBV6-1 and TRBJ2-1; D call uncertain. Trimming removed 4 bases at V and 4 bases at J, with 17 bases between. The CDR3 sequence is 16 residues long. Per the germline V gene, CDR1 is MNHNS and CDR2 is SASEGT. The CDR3 loop reads CASSVYSQEIYNEQFF. Here the CDR3 DNA reads TGTGCCAGCAGTGTGTACAGCCAAGAGATATACAATGAGCAGTTCTTC.

V is TRBV5-4 and J is TRBJ2-1; D is possibly TRBD1 (6 bases). The V end was cut by 10 bases, the J end by 12 bases, with 17 bases between. Per germline, CDR1 SGHNT and CDR2 YYREEE (reference sequence). This CDR3 has 11 amino acids. The CDR3 region is CASRGGRGQFF. The CDR3 DNA is TGTGCCTCGAGAGGGGGTCGGGGGCAGTTCTTC.

This clone was detected only a few times. The chain is built from TRBV25-1 and TRBJ1-4; D uncertain. CDR3 length: 13 amino acids. Trimming took off 3 bases at V and 4 bases at J, with 6 bases between the two ends. CDR1 MGHDK and CDR2 SYGVNS come from the germline V gene. The CDR3 spells CASSDSLNEKLFF. In nucleotides, the CDR3 is TGTGCCAGCAGTGATTCCCTTAATGAAAAACTGTTTTTT.

The chain links TRBV29-1 to TRBJ2-2; D gene ambiguous. CDR1 SQVTM and CDR2 ANQGSEA come from the germline V gene. This CDR3 spans 15 amino acids. Between the trimmed V and J ends, which lost 2 bases and 5 bases, there was a span of 15 bases. CDR3 sequence reads: CSVERGPSGTGELFF. The CDR3 DNA is TGCAGCGTTGAAAGAGGCCCGAGTGGAACCGGGGAGCTGTTTTTT.

The rearrangement links TRBV28 to TRBJ2-3, with TRBD1 matching 7 bases. The CDR3 has 14 amino acids. Per the germline V gene, CDR1 is MDHEN and CDR2 is SYDVKM. With V trimmed by 3 bases and J by 2 bases, 2 bases remained unmatched. CDR3 residues: CASSLGQPTDTQYF. As DNA, the CDR3 is TGTGCCAGCAGTTTGGGACAGCCCACAGATACGCAGTATTTT.

CDR3 amino acids: CASGLVPGSGYGYTF. CDR3 DNA sequence: TGTGCTAGTGGTTTGGTACCCGGCAGCGGGTATGGCTACACCTTC. The V and J genes are TRBV12-5 and TRBJ1-2; D is ambiguous. With 0 bases removed from V and 5 bases from J, the gap between germline ends came to 13 bases. The CDR3 runs 15 residues. Per germline, CDR1 LGHNT and CDR2 FRNRAP.

This chain connects TRBV28 to TRBJ2-3, with 9 bases aligning to TRBD2. CDR1 is MDHEN and CDR2 is SYDVKM in the germline V gene. The CDR3 is made up of 13 amino acids. The V segment lost 10 bases and the J segment 3 bases; nucleotides outside the gene matches: 5. The CDR3 sequence is CATETSGTDTQYF. CDR3 coding DNA: TGTGCCACCGAGACTAGCGGTACAGATACGCAGTATTTT.

The V and J genes are TRBV9 and TRBJ2-3; a weak D match, TRBD2 (5 bases). The V end lost 5 bases, the J end lost 13 bases, and 14 bases lay between the germline ends. The CDR3 sequence is 11 residues long. Per germline, CDR1 SGDLS and CDR2 YYNGEE. Here the CDR3 reads CASSGLEEKYF. Here the CDR3 DNA reads TGTGCCAGCAGTGGACTGGAGGAAAAGTATTTT.

The CDR3 loop reads CATSREAETEAFF. In DNA, the CDR3 is TGTGCCACCAGCAGAGAGGCGGAGACTGAAGCTTTCTTT. The chain carries TRBV15 and TRBJ1-1; no reliable D call. V gave up 0 bases and J gave up 5 bases, with 7 bases separating them. This CDR3 comprises 13 residues. Germline V gene data show CDR1 as LNHNV and CDR2 as YYDKDF (reference sequence).

This chain joins TRBV28 and TRBJ2-2; 9 bases align to TRBD2. The CDR3 totals 16 residues. Per the germline V gene, CDR1 is MDHEN and CDR2 is SYDVKM. Unmatched junction bases numbered 6, after V lost 3 bases and J lost 4 bases. The CDR3 nucleotides read TGTGCCAGCAGTTTTTTATCTAGCGGGGTCACCGGGGAGCTGTTTTTT. Translated, it gives CASSFLSSGVTGELFF.

The chain links TRBV9 to TRBJ2-5, with no clear D. Germline V lookup: CDR1 SGDLS, CDR2 YYNGEE. V was pared by 1 base and J by 0 bases, with 10 bases between. There are 15 residues in the CDR3. The CDR3 nucleotides are TGTGCCAGCAGCGTAATCGGCCGGGACCAAGAGACCCAGTACTTC. It encodes CASSVIGRDQETQYF.